This is a list of T cell receptor beta chains from one sample in a study of brain T cells in children with intractable seizures. TCRdb keeps only in-frame clones here, not all; method: immunoSEQ multiplex PCR. This table holds 300,000 to 400,000 clones, more than 85% found once. The source material was peripheral blood, sampled less than 6 months after surgery. Source of these receptors: a boy under three years old with tuberous sclerosis and intractable seizures. The CDR3 runs from the conserved cysteine through the conserved F or W. Fields, in order: CDR3 protein, CDR3 DNA, J gene, clone size, V gene, D gene. A D gene is named only where the DNA matches it firmly. Clone size is stated in some rows and not others, as once, few, many or a class when expanded.

CDR3aa: CASSQGTVEQYF
CDR3nt: TGCGCCAGCAGCCAAGGGACAGTCGAGCAGTACTTC
j_gene: TRBJ2-7
abundance: NA
v_gene: TRBV4-1
d_gene: NA

CDR3aa: CASSFTGKSGNTIYF
CDR3nt: TGTGCCAGCAGCTTCACAGGGAAAAGCGGAAACACCATATATTTT
j_gene: TRBJ1-3
abundance: NA
v_gene: TRBV3-1/TRBV3-2
d_gene: NA

CDR3aa: CASSLSTYNEQFF
CDR3nt: TGTGCCAGCAGTTTGTCGACTTACAATGAGCAGTTCTTC
j_gene: TRBJ2-1
abundance: NA
v_gene: TRBV12-3/TRBV12-4
d_gene: NA

CDR3aa: CATSDSSRNTGELFF
CDR3nt: TGTGCCACCAGTGATTCTTCCCGGAACACCGGGGAGCTGTTTTTT
j_gene: TRBJ2-2
abundance: NA
v_gene: TRBV24-1
d_gene: NA

CDR3aa: CASSFQGVGGYTF
CDR3nt: TGTGCCAGCAGCTTCCAGGGGGTCGGGGGCTACACCTTC
j_gene: TRBJ1-2
abundance: NA
v_gene: TRBV11-3
d_gene: TRBD1

CDR3aa: CASSQDRAYEQYF
CDR3nt: TGCGCCAGCAGCCAAGATAGGGCCTACGAGCAGTACTTC
j_gene: TRBJ2-7
abundance: few
v_gene: TRBV4-1
d_gene: NA

CDR3aa: CASSVYSTRTYEQYF
CDR3nt: TGTGCCAGCAGCGTTTACTCGACTAGAACCTACGAGCAGTACTTC
j_gene: TRBJ2-7
abundance: NA
v_gene: TRBV11-2
d_gene: NA

CDR3aa: CASSWQIGASGYTF
CDR3nt: TGTGCCAGCAGCTGGCAAATCGGGGCTTCTGGCTACACCTTC
j_gene: TRBJ1-2
abundance: NA
v_gene: TRBV5-5
d_gene: NA

CDR3aa: CASKVQQNTEAFF
CDR3nt: TGTGCCAGCAAAGTACAGCAGAACACTGAAGCTTTCTTT
j_gene: TRBJ1-1
abundance: NA
v_gene: TRBV6-5
d_gene: NA

CDR3aa: CAWSGASGIGEQYF
CDR3nt: TGTGCCTGGAGTGGGGCTAGCGGGATTGGCGAGCAGTACTTC
j_gene: TRBJ2-7
abundance: once
v_gene: TRBV30
d_gene: TRBD2

CDR3aa: CASSPDRMEEKLFF
CDR3nt: TGTGCCAGCAGCCCGGACAGGATGGAGGAAAAACTGTTTTTT
j_gene: TRBJ1-4
abundance: NA
v_gene: TRBV5-6
d_gene: TRBD1

CDR3aa: CSVGDRGTNEKLFF
CDR3nt: TGCAGCGTTGGGGACAGGGGAACTAATGAAAAACTGTTTTTT
j_gene: TRBJ1-4
abundance: NA
v_gene: TRBV29-1
d_gene: TRBD1

CDR3aa: CASSLGGLNTEAFF
CDR3nt: TGCGCCAGCAGCTTGGGGGGCCTGAACACTGAAGCTTTCTTT
j_gene: TRBJ1-1
abundance: NA
v_gene: TRBV5-1
d_gene: NA

CDR3aa: CASVTLAGGTDTQYF
CDR3nt: TGTGCCAGCGTTACCTTAGCGGGGGGCACAGATACGCAGTATTTT
j_gene: TRBJ2-3
abundance: NA
v_gene: TRBV2
d_gene: TRBD2

CDR3aa: CASSLDFNSPLHF
CDR3nt: TGTGCCAGCAGCTTGGACTTTAATTCACCCCTCCACTTT
j_gene: TRBJ1-6
abundance: NA
v_gene: TRBV5-4
d_gene: NA

CDR3aa: CASSTSTGGHIGYTF
CDR3nt: TGTGCCAGCAGTACATCGACAGGGGGCCACATTGGCTACACCTTC
j_gene: TRBJ1-2
abundance: NA
v_gene: TRBV6-2/TRBV6-3
d_gene: TRBD1

CDR3aa: CASSLGQGLGEQYF
CDR3nt: TGTGCCAGCAGCTTAGGACAGGGGTTGGGCGAGCAGTACTTC
j_gene: TRBJ2-7
abundance: NA
v_gene: TRBV7-2
d_gene: TRBD1

CDR3aa: CASSRRLFGNTIYF
CDR3nt: TGTGCCAGCAGTCGCAGGTTGTTCGGAAACACCATATATTTT
j_gene: TRBJ1-3
abundance: NA
v_gene: TRBV6-4
d_gene: NA

CDR3aa: CASRDTGNTEAFF
CDR3nt: TGTGCCAGCAGGGATACAGGGAACACTGAAGCTTTCTTT
j_gene: TRBJ1-1
abundance: NA
v_gene: TRBV28
d_gene: NA

CDR3aa: CASSTGTGMYNEQFF
CDR3nt: TGCGCCAGCAGCACCGGGACAGGAATGTACAATGAGCAGTTCTTC
j_gene: TRBJ2-1
abundance: NA
v_gene: TRBV5-1
d_gene: TRBD1

CDR3aa: CASSEVRVVTGHQPQHF
CDR3nt: TGTGCCAGCAGTGAAGTGAGGGTTGTAACGGGGCATCAGCCCCAGCATTTT
j_gene: TRBJ1-5
abundance: once
v_gene: TRBV6-1
d_gene: NA

CDR3aa: CASSLVLNQPQHF
CDR3nt: TGCGCCAGCAGCCTCGTCCTCAATCAGCCCCAGCATTTT
j_gene: TRBJ1-5
abundance: NA
v_gene: TRBV4-1
d_gene: NA

CDR3aa: CASSLRQGGTEAFF
CDR3nt: TGTGCCAGCAGCTTACGACAGGGGGGGACTGAAGCTTTCTTT
j_gene: TRBJ1-1
abundance: NA
v_gene: TRBV13
d_gene: TRBD1

CDR3aa: CASSPRGPTDTQYF
CDR3nt: TGTGCCAGCAGCCCCCGCGGTCCCACAGATACGCAGTATTTT
j_gene: TRBJ2-3
abundance: NA
v_gene: TRBV9
d_gene: NA

CDR3aa: CASSLGRGSYTF
CDR3nt: TGTGCCAGCAGTTTGGGCAGAGGGAGCTACACCTTC
j_gene: TRBJ1-2
abundance: NA
v_gene: TRBV12-3/TRBV12-4
d_gene: NA

CDR3aa: CASSQDGGYEQYF
CDR3nt: TGCGCCAGCAGCCAAGACGGCGGATACGAGCAGTACTTC
j_gene: TRBJ2-7
abundance: NA
v_gene: TRBV4-1
d_gene: NA

CDR3aa: CASSWGQTYEQYF
CDR3nt: TGTGCCAGCAGCTGGGGACAGACCTACGAGCAGTACTTC
j_gene: TRBJ2-7
abundance: NA
v_gene: TRBV7-2
d_gene: TRBD1

CDR3aa: CASSEVMGALRKTDTQYF
CDR3nt: TGTGCCAGCAGTGAAGTCATGGGGGCCCTTAGAAAAACAGATACGCAGTATTTT
j_gene: TRBJ2-3
abundance: NA
v_gene: TRBV6-1
d_gene: NA

CDR3aa: CSVAIGSSYEQYF
CDR3nt: TGCAGCGTCGCCATAGGGAGCTCCTACGAGCAGTACTTC
j_gene: TRBJ2-7
abundance: NA
v_gene: TRBV29-1
d_gene: NA

CDR3aa: CAWSSGNTIYF
CDR3nt: TGTGCCTGGAGTTCTGGAAACACCATATATTTT
j_gene: TRBJ1-3
abundance: NA
v_gene: TRBV30
d_gene: NA

CDR3aa: CASSENPAGGYEQYF
CDR3nt: TGTGCCAGCAGTGAAAATCCAGCGGGGGGCTACGAGCAGTACTTC
j_gene: TRBJ2-7
abundance: NA
v_gene: TRBV6-1
d_gene: TRBD2

CDR3aa: CASSIDSLSPNEQFF
CDR3nt: TGTGCCAGTAGTATAGACTCTTTATCCCCCAATGAGCAGTTCTTC
j_gene: TRBJ2-1
abundance: NA
v_gene: TRBV19
d_gene: NA

CDR3aa: CASSVDTGHSYNEQFF
CDR3nt: TGTGCCAGCAGCGTCGACACAGGGCACTCCTACAATGAGCAGTTCTTC
j_gene: TRBJ2-1
abundance: once
v_gene: TRBV9
d_gene: NA

CDR3aa: CAGNKGGPGEQYF
CDR3nt: TGTGCCGGTAACAAAGGGGGGCCGGGCGAGCAGTACTTC
j_gene: TRBJ2-7
abundance: NA
v_gene: TRBV19
d_gene: NA

CDR3aa: CASAPDRAVYGYTF
CDR3nt: TGTGCCAGTGCGCCGGACAGGGCCGTCTATGGCTACACCTTC
j_gene: TRBJ1-2
abundance: few
v_gene: TRBV6-5
d_gene: TRBD1

CDR3aa: CASRETGEYNEQFF
CDR3nt: TGTGCCAGCAGGGAGACAGGGGAATACAATGAGCAGTTCTTC
j_gene: TRBJ2-1
abundance: NA
v_gene: TRBV2
d_gene: TRBD1

CDR3aa: CAWNGPYEQYF
CDR3nt: TGTGCCTGGAATGGCCCCTACGAGCAGTACTTC
j_gene: TRBJ2-7
abundance: NA
v_gene: TRBV30
d_gene: NA

CDR3aa: CATARGASQETQYF
CDR3nt: TGTGCCACCGCGCGGGGGGCGAGTCAAGAGACCCAGTACTTC
j_gene: TRBJ2-5
abundance: NA
v_gene: TRBV7-9
d_gene: TRBD2

CDR3aa: CASSLQGNSPLHF
CDR3nt: TGTGCCAGCAGTTTACAGGGGAATTCACCCCTCCACTTT
j_gene: TRBJ1-6
abundance: NA
v_gene: TRBV12-3/TRBV12-4
d_gene: NA